The source of this TCR beta chain is a study of shared clonotypes between healthy human individuals. Across the whole study: Each donor's CD4 naive and CD4 memory cells filled three plates apiece, CD8 naive two, and CD8 memory one. Findings and caveats of the study: A few donors had 5% to 6.5% of their naive CD4 clonotypes in common.

The repertoire was sequenced with immunoSEQ multiplex PCR; TCRdb's copy has only in-frame clones and lacks some. The data show around 1,100,000 clones, approximately 77% seen once. Both subsets, CD45RA+ naive and CD45RA-negative memory, were split from the CD4+ cells. This clone was found a few times. Its antigen is unknown. The CDR3 loop spans 16 amino acids. Germline values: CDR1 SGHRS, CDR2 YFSETQ. Germline trimming cut 4 bases from V and 0 bases from J; bases unmatched to any gene: 5. Sequenced: memory CD4+ T cells from PBMCs. Subset: CD45RA-negative fraction. The chain carries TRBV5-1 and TRBJ2-2, with 8 bases fitting TRBD1. The source of this sequence is a man aged 18 to 35 in good health. Some clones in this sample may be carry-over from other donors' samples. The CDR3 bases are TGCGCCAGCAGCCCCCAGACAGGGGCGAACACCGGGGAGCTGTTTTTT. Protein: CASSPQTGANTGELFF.